What follows is one T cell receptor (beta chain) and its context. Libraries were prepared by immunoSEQ multiplex PCR; TCRdb keeps only in-frame clonotypes and omits some of them. The sample contains some 2.1 million clones, around 96% of which appear only once. This sample stems from a study of shared clonotypes between healthy human individuals. The CDR3 is 14 amino acids. Germline CDR1 is SGHNT and CDR2 is YYREEE (reference sequence). With 5 bases removed from V and 0 bases from J, the gap between germline ends came to 9 bases. Only CD45RO-negative cells positively selected for CCR7 counted as naive CD8 cells, so terminally differentiated effector memory CD45RA+ cells were excluded.

This TCR derives from a man aged 18 to 30 in good health. The sample taken for sequencing was naive CD8+ T cells sorted from blood. The chain links TRBV5-4 to TRBJ2-1; D is ambiguous. The CDR3 spells CASRTSSSYNEQFF. In nucleotides, the CDR3 is TGTGCCAGCAGAACATCTAGCTCCTACAATGAGCAGTTCTTC.